Below are 16 T cell receptor beta chains sequenced from a single sample in a study of PD-1 blockade in classical Hodgkin lymphoma. The table came from immunoSEQ multiplex PCR; TCRdb's copy has only in-frame clones and leaves some out. The sample shows roughly 8,100 clones, about nine tenths of them seen only once. With no exception, relapse followed autologous stem cell transplantation in all patients, and brentuximab vedotin exposure varied. Magnetic depletion of unwanted cells isolated CD4+ T cells from thawed PBMCs. Sample: CD4+ T cells from blood, taken at baseline. The receptors originated from a human donor with classical Hodgkin lymphoma.

V gene TRBV9 combines with J gene TRBJ2-2, with D tentatively TRBD1 (6 bases). The CDR3 totals 15 residues. V shed 0 bases and J shed 5 bases, with 11 bases lying between them. Germline V CDR1 and CDR2: SGDLS, YYNGEE. Written as DNA, the CDR3 is TGTGCCAGCAGCGTAGTGGGCAGGGGAACCGGGGAGCTGTTTTTT. Residues: CASSVVGRGTGELFF.

The chain recombines TRBV7-9 with TRBJ1-4; 7 positions agree with TRBD1. V shed 7 bases, J shed 0 bases, and the junction held 8 bases outside the gene matches. Germline CDR1 reads SEHNR; CDR2 reads FQNEAQ (reference sequence). The CDR3 consists of 16 residues. CDR3 nucleotides: TGTGCCAGCATGGGCGGGACAGCTACAACTAATGAAAAACTGTTTTTT. As protein: CASMGGTATTNEKLFF.

This sequence joins TRBV5-1 and TRBJ2-5; TRBD2 agrees at 9 bases. J was trimmed by 2 bases and V by 2 bases; bases with no gene match: 7. The V gene's germline CDR1 is SGHRS and CDR2 YFSETQ. This CDR3 contains 16 residues. The DNA for the CDR3 is TGCGCCAGCAGCTTCCTACTAGCGGGCGGACAAGAGACCCAGTACTTC. Residues: CASSFLLAGGQETQYF.

The chain links TRBV4-1 to TRBJ2-2, with no clear D. Per germline, CDR1 MGHRA and CDR2 YSYEKL. This CDR3 contains 21 residues. Trimming took 0 bases from V and 0 from J, leaving 23 bases between them. CDR3 region: CASSQDPSRSVGGANTGELFF. In DNA form, the CDR3 reads TGCGCCAGCAGCCAAGACCCCTCTAGGTCCGTGGGTGGCGCGAACACCGGGGAGCTGTTTTTT.

The chain is built from TRBV5-4 and TRBJ2-3; TRBD1 matches 9 bases. This CDR3 is 15 amino acids long. CDR1 and CDR2 (germline): SGHNT, YYREEE (reference sequence). Trimming took 6 bases from V and 4 from J; bases not matched to a gene: 9. CDR3 in amino acids: CASNFRDREPDTQYF. The CDR3 DNA follows: TGTGCCAGCAACTTCCGGGACAGGGAACCAGATACGCAGTATTTT.

This chain joins TRBV19 and TRBJ2-5; possibly TRBD2 for D (6 bases). Between the trimmed V and J ends, which lost 3 bases and 2 bases, there was a span of 10 bases. There are 14 residues in the CDR3. From germline, CDR1 is LNHDA and CDR2 SQIVND (reference sequence). The CDR3 nucleotides read TGTGCCAGTAGTATGTCCGGGGGTCAAGAGACCCAGTACTTC. Translating gives CASSMSGGQETQYF.

The chain couples TRBV19 to TRBJ2-1; no firm D call. This CDR3 is built from 14 residues. Trimming left V 5 bases short and J 5 bases short, with 13 bases between. In germline, CDR1 is LNHDA, CDR2 SQIVND (reference sequence). The CDR3: CASSPSSRNNEQFF. DNA for the CDR3: TGTGCCAGTAGTCCTAGTAGTCGTAACAATGAGCAGTTCTTC. Full variable domain (missing parts from reference TRBV19 and TRBJ2-1): DGGITQSPKYLFRKEGQNVTLSCEQNLNHDAMYWYRQDPGQGLRLIYYSQIVNDFQKGDIAEGYSVSREKKESFPLTVTSAQKNPTAFYLCASSPSSRNNEQFFGPGTRLTVL.

CDR3 amino acids: CASSYSQGLNSPLHF. CDR3 sequence (DNA): TGTGCCAGCAGTTACTCGCAAGGGCTAAATTCACCCCTCCACTTT. V usage is TRBV6-5 and J usage is TRBJ1-6; D unclear. The CDR3 length is 15 residues. The V end lost 0 bases, the J end lost 7 bases, and 10 bases lay between the germline ends. Germline CDR1 MNHEY, CDR2 SVGAGI.

The chain links TRBV5-1 to TRBJ1-2, with 10 bases fitting TRBD1. The CDR3 consists of 17 residues. Looked up from germline, CDR1 is SGHRS and CDR2 is YFSETQ. The trim removed 4 bases at V and 4 bases at J, leaving 13 bases unmatched. The CDR3, as DNA: TGCGCCAGCAGCCCGGGCCGGACAGGGGGTTTAGGCTATGGCTACACCTTC. This sequence encodes CASSPGRTGGLGYGYTF.

This clone was seen only once. For the CDR3, the DNA is TGTGCCAGCAGCTCCCTCCGAGCGGGGGCAACCATTCAGTACTTC. Its translation: CASSSLRAGATIQYF. V usage is TRBV5-6 and J usage is TRBJ2-4, with 8 bases aligning to TRBD2. The J segment lost 9 bases and the V segment lost 3 bases, leaving 11 bases of the junction unmatched. The CDR3 contains 15 residues. The germline V gene has CDR1 SGHDT and CDR2 YYEEEE.

This chain joins TRBV7-2 and TRBJ1-6; perhaps TRBD1 as D (5 bases). V was trimmed by 5 bases and J by 12 bases, leaving 14 bases between them. The CDR3 totals 13 residues. CDR1 SGHTA and CDR2 FQGNSA come from the germline V gene. Written as DNA, the CDR3 is TGTGCCAGCAGCCCGGGACTACAGGAACCCCTCCACTTT. This translates into CASSPGLQEPLHF.

The rearrangement links TRBV5-4 to TRBJ2-2; 7 nucleotides match TRBD2. The germline V gene encodes CDR1 SGHNT and CDR2 YYREEE (reference sequence). The junction had 11 bases not matched to a gene; V was cut back by 6 bases and J by 3 bases. This CDR3 is 16 amino acids long. The CDR3 coding sequence is TGTGCCAGCACCCGCCGGGGGGACTACTACACCGGGGAGCTGTTTTTT. As protein: CASTRRGDYYTGELFF. The full variable domain, rest sourced from reference TRBV5-4 and TRBJ2-2, is ETGVTQSPTHLIKTRGQQVTLRCSSQSGHNTVSWYQQALGQGPQFIFQYYREEENGRGNFPPRFSGLQFPNYSSELNVNALELDDSALYLCASTRRGDYYTGELFFGEGSRLTVL.

The chain couples TRBV6-1 to TRBJ2-3, with 7 bases identical to TRBD1. Germline V gene lookup returns CDR1 MNHNS and CDR2 SASEGT. This CDR3 is built from 15 residues. Trimming at V came to 4 bases and at J to 1 base, leaving 5 bases not matched to a gene. The CDR3 bases are TGTGCCAGCAGTGGAACTACAGGGGGCACAGATACGCAGTATTTT. The encoded protein is CASSGTTGGTDTQYF.

This clone was seen only once. J is TRBJ2-5 and V is TRBV9; D unresolved. The CDR3 consists of 14 residues. The V and J ends lost 0 bases and 1 base respectively, with 7 bases between them. Per germline, CDR1 SGDLS and CDR2 YYNGEE. CDR3: CASSVDGFQETQYF. The CDR3 bases are TGTGCCAGCAGCGTAGACGGTTTCCAAGAGACCCAGTACTTC.

The rearrangement joins TRBV21-1 to TRBJ2-5; TRBD1 reflects the table's D call only, with no check against the DNA. TRBV21-1 is listed as a pseudogene. The CDR3 contains 13 residues. The CDR3 coding sequence is TGTGCCAGCAGCAAAGGAACCTGGACAAGTCCTTACTTC. Translation: CASSKGTWTSPYF.

The chain combines TRBV29-1 with TRBJ1-5; D gene ambiguous. The CDR3 runs 13 residues. Trimming cost V 6 bases and J 7 bases, with 16 bases left between them. Germline lookup yields CDR1 SQVTM and CDR2 ANQGSEA. The CDR3 sequence: CSVADIRGQPQHF. The CDR3 coding sequence is TGCAGCGTCGCCGATATTCGCGGACAGCCCCAGCATTTT.